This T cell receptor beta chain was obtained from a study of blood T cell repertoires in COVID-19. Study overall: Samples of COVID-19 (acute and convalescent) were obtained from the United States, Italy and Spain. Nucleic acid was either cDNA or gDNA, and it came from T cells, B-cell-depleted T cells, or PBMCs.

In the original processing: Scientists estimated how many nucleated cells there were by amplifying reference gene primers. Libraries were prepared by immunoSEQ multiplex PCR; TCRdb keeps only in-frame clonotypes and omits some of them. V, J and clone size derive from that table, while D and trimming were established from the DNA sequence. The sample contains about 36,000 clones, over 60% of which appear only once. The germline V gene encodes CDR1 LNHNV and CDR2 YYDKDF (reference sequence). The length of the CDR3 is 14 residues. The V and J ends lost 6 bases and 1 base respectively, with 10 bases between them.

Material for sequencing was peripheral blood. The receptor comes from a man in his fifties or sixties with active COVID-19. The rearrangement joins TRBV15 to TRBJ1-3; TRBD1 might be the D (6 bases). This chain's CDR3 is CATSRQGSGNTIYF. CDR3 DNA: TGTGCCACCAGTCGTCAGGGGTCTGGAAACACCATATATTTT.